These 14 T cell receptor beta chains originate from one sample sequenced in a study of Graves' ophthalmopathy and Graves' hyperthyroidism. Amplification from RNA transcripts yielded the TCR beta CDR3 regions. The first-round RT-PCR employed HTBI primers together with the Qiagen OneStep RT-PCR kit. A multiplex PCR was then performed as the second round. TCRdb fed the multiplex PCR reads into MiXCR, producing one record per CDR3 protein. This sample has more than 1,000,000 distinct CDR3 sequences, with 36% found just once. The sequencing sample was made of peripheral blood or thyroid tissue (not recorded which). The receptors stem from an adult man with Graves' hyperthyroidism.

This clonotype was counted between two and nine times. The V call is TRBV27, the J call TRBJ1-2; D ambiguous. CDR1 MNHEY and CDR2 SMNVEV come from the germline V gene (reference sequence). With 8 bases removed from V and 4 bases from J, the gap between germline ends came to 14 bases. This CDR3 spans 13 amino acids. This CDR3 reads CASGREAVYGYTF. The CDR3 bases are TGTGCCAGCGGGCGGGAGGCAGTCTATGGCTACACCTTC.

The V call is TRBV7-9, the J call TRBJ1-5; 7 bases match TRBD1. The CDR3 has 18 amino acids. The V gene's germline CDR1 is SEHNR and CDR2 FQNEAQ (reference sequence). Trimming cost V 1 base and J 0 bases; bases outside gene matches: 9. The CDR3 DNA reads TGTGCCAGCAGCTTAGGGACCGGGACAGCTTATAGCAATCAGCCCCAGCATTTT. Its translation: CASSLGTGTAYSNQPQHF.

Remarks on this clonotype: Just one base apart from a much larger clone, this may be a read error. V is TRBV10-3 and J is TRBJ2-7; TRBD2 might be the D (7 bases). This CDR3 region has 16 residues. The germline CDR1 and CDR2 sequences are ENHRY and SYGVKD. DNA of the CDR3: TGTGCCAGCAGTGAAGAAGGGGGGGGGAGCTCCTACGAGCATTACTTC. Residues: CASSEEGGGSSYEHYF.

As concerns this clonotype: Its ends do not fully match the called genes, so a read error is possible. The chain employs TRBV10-2 and TRBJ2-2; TRBD1 might be the D (5 bases). The CDR3 is made up of 15 amino acids. CDR1 is WSHSY, CDR2 SAAADI, per germline. Here the CDR3 DNA reads TGTGCCAGCAGTTACGAGGCAGGGTGGACCGGGGAGCTGTTTTTT. Translated: CASSYEAGWTGELFF.

This clonotype was seen a handful of times. The CDR3, as DNA: TGTGCCAGCAGTAAGCGGACAGAAAGCTACGAGCAGTACTTC. This codes for CASSKRTESYEQYF. The J gene is TRBJ2-7, the V gene TRBV6-5, with D possibly being TRBD1 (6 bases). Germline V gene data show CDR1 as MNHEY and CDR2 as SVGAGI. The CDR3 totals 14 residues. Trimming took 5 bases from V and 3 from J, leaving 14 bases between them.

The sample holds many counts of this clonotype. The chain is built from TRBV20-1 and TRBJ1-2; 10 nucleotides align to TRBD1. The CDR3 loop spans 14 amino acids. The germline gives CDR1 DFQATT, CDR2 SNEGSKA (reference sequence). The junction had 3 bases not matched to a gene; V was cut back by 4 bases and J by 1 base. Written as DNA, the CDR3 is TGCAGTGCTACCCGGACAGGGGGTAACTATGGCTACACCTTC. It encodes CSATRTGGNYGYTF.

This clonotype was seen more than once but under ten times. The chain is built from TRBV11-3 and TRBJ2-7; a weak D match, TRBD1 (7 bases). This CDR3 has 15 residues. V was pared by 6 bases and J by 1 base, with 16 bases between. In germline, CDR1 is SGHNT, CDR2 YENEEA. The CDR3 protein is CASRRPGGNSYEQYF. The CDR3 DNA follows: TGTGCCAGCAGGCGCCCAGGGGGGAATTCCTACGAGCAGTACTTC.

The chain is built from TRBV20-1 and TRBJ1-5, with 9 positions matching TRBD1. With 6 bases clipped from V and 5 bases from J, the junction kept 5 bases outside the gene matches. The germline gives CDR1 DFQATT, CDR2 SNEGSKA (reference sequence). This CDR3 region has 13 residues. CDR3 in DNA: TGCAGTGCCTCTCGACAGGGGGATCAGCCCCAGCATTTT. Translation gives CSASRQGDQPQHF.

This chain links TRBV28 with TRBJ1-6; 8 bases agree with TRBD1. V gave up 6 bases and J gave up 7 bases; unmatched junction bases: 8. Germline CDR1 is MDHEN and CDR2 is SYDVKM. CDR3 size: 15 residues. The CDR3, as DNA: TGTGCCAGCAGGACCCCAGGGGGCGAAAATTCACCCCTCCACTTT. Encoded protein: CASRTPGGENSPLHF.

The rearrangement uses TRBV15 and TRBJ2-3; D remains ambiguous. Trimming left V 0 bases short and J 1 base short, with 11 bases between. Germline-derived CDR1 and CDR2 are LNHNV and YYDKDF (reference sequence). This CDR3 contains 16 residues. The CDR3 DNA sequence: TGTGCCACCAGCAGAGATCGGGCAAGCCGCACAGATACGCAGTATTTT. Translating it yields CATSRDRASRTDTQYF.

Notes on this clonotype: At one boundary the junction diverges from the germline segment, which might be a read error. For the CDR3, the DNA is TGTGCCAGCAGTTTTCTACTAGCGGGAACCTACCAAGAGACCCAGTACTTC. It translates to CASSFLLAGTYQETQYF. The rearrangement uses TRBV10-3 and TRBJ2-5; 10 bases match TRBD2. The CDR3 runs 17 residues. Germline V gives CDR1 ENHRY, CDR2 SYGVKD.

This clonotype has ten or more counts. This rearrangement joins TRBV2 to TRBJ2-6; D perhaps matches TRBD2 (6 bases). This CDR3 region has 14 residues. Germline loops: CDR1 SNHLY, CDR2 FYNNEI. Between the trimmed V and J ends, which lost 11 bases and 4 bases, there was a span of 15 bases. The CDR3 bases are TGTGCCGGATTAAGGGAGGTCGGGGCCAACGTCCTGACTTTC. Translated: CAGLREVGANVLTF.

This clonotype was picked up a small number of times. The chain links TRBV29-1 to TRBJ1-5, with D perhaps matching TRBD1 (6 bases). Germline lookup yields CDR1 SQVTM and CDR2 ANQGSEA. Trimming cost V 7 bases and J 0 bases, with 10 bases left between them. The CDR3 is 13 residues long. CDR3 nucleotide sequence: TGCAGCGGGTCACAGGGTAGCAATCAGCCCCAGCATTTT. Translated: CSGSQGSNQPQHF.

CDR3 in DNA: TGTGCCAGCAGCTCTCCCGTGGGGGTCACCCAGTACTTC. Residues: CASSSPVGVTQYF. This chain uses TRBV7-2 with TRBJ2-5; tentatively, D is TRBD1 or TRBD2 (5 bases each). The germline V gene has CDR1 SGHTA and CDR2 FQGNSA. Trimming took off 4 bases at V and 8 bases at J, with 14 bases between the two ends. CDR3 size: 13 residues.